The 21 T cell receptor beta chains below come from one sample, sequenced in a study of CD8 T cells in Susac syndrome. Random hexamers primed reverse transcription of about 0.45 to 1 ug RNA. Via MiXCR, TCRdb re-called the immunoSEQ multiplex PCR reads, giving one row per CDR3 protein. The table lists 250,000 to 300,000 distinct CDR3 sequences, around nine tenths of them singletons, with around 0.18% in the top ten. The sample comprised CD8+ T cells from PBMCs. All receptors come from a human donor with multiple sclerosis.

This chain uses TRBV7-9 with TRBJ2-7; no firm D call. V lost 2 bases to trimming and J lost 0 bases, with 8 bases between them. Germline lookup yields CDR1 SEHNR and CDR2 FQNEAQ (reference sequence). This CDR3 spans 14 amino acids. Written as DNA, the CDR3 is TGTGCCAGCAGCTTAAGCAGCCCCTCCTACGAGCAGTACTTC. Amino acids: CASSLSSPSYEQYF.

This sequence joins TRBV11-1 and TRBJ2-1, with TRBD1 matching 7 bases. This CDR3 spans 14 amino acids. V lost 5 bases, J lost 8 bases, and 9 bases stayed unmatched. Germline-derived CDR1 and CDR2 are SGHAT and FQDESV (reference sequence). The CDR3 protein is CASSPRDRVDEQFF. For the CDR3, the DNA is TGTGCCAGCAGCCCCCGCGACAGGGTCGATGAGCAGTTCTTC.

J is TRBJ2-5 and V is TRBV9; 11 positions agree with TRBD2. Germline V gene lookup returns CDR1 SGDLS and CDR2 YYNGEE. V gave up 2 bases and J gave up 4 bases; unmatched junction bases: 4. This CDR3 contains 15 residues. The CDR3: CASSVSGGAGETQYF. In DNA form, the CDR3 reads TGTGCCAGCAGCGTTAGCGGGGGGGCCGGAGAGACCCAGTACTTC.

CDR3 loop: CASRVGREQYF. As DNA, the CDR3 is TGTGCCAGCAGAGTGGGCCGCGAGCAGTACTTC. This chain uses TRBV6-6 with TRBJ2-7; D remains ambiguous. Trimming removed 6 bases from V and 6 bases from J, with 9 bases in between. Germline V gene lookup returns CDR1 MNHNY and CDR2 SVGAGI (reference sequence). This CDR3 contains 11 residues.

V usage is TRBV30 and J usage is TRBJ2-7; maybe TRBD1 (5 bases). V was clipped by 4 bases and J by 4 bases, with 17 bases between them. Germline CDR1 GTSNPN, CDR2 SVGIG (reference sequence). This CDR3 contains 14 residues. CDR3: CAWTPRTKTYEQYF. The DNA of the CDR3 is TGTGCCTGGACGCCGCGGACAAAAACTTACGAGCAGTACTTC. Filled out from reference TRBV30 and TRBJ2-7, the complete variable domain reads SQTIHQWPATLVQPVGSPLSLECTVEGTSNPNLYWYRQAAGRGLQLLFYSVGIGQISSEVPQNLSASRPQDRQFILSSKKLLLSDSGFYLCAWTPRTKTYEQYFGPGTRLTVT.

This clonotype was detected only once. This chain links TRBV27 with TRBJ2-1; D is perhaps TRBD1 (6 bases). Germline loops: CDR1 MNHEY, CDR2 SMNVEV (reference sequence). Trimming took off 2 bases at V and 4 bases at J, with 12 bases between the two ends. This CDR3 spans 15 amino acids. The CDR3 sequence: CASSLDGTQYNEQFF. The CDR3 region has the DNA TGTGCCAGCAGTTTAGATGGGACACAGTACAATGAGCAGTTCTTC.

This sequence joins TRBV28 and TRBJ2-5; no reliable D call. V was cut by 4 bases and J by 5 bases, with 14 bases left in between. Germline-derived CDR1 and CDR2 are MDHEN and SYDVKM. The length of the CDR3 is 14 residues. The CDR3 DNA is TGTGCCAGCAGTTGGCCCGTCAGCACGGAGACCCAGTACTTC. Translating gives CASSWPVSTETQYF.

This sequence joins TRBV7-2 and TRBJ2-5, with D perhaps TRBD1 (5 bases). Germline V gives CDR1 SGHTA, CDR2 FQGNSA. The CDR3 totals 16 residues. Between the trimmed V and J ends, which lost 4 bases and 4 bases, there was a span of 19 bases. The CDR3 protein is CASSSTDMGHRETQYF. The CDR3, as DNA: TGTGCCAGCAGCTCAACGGACATGGGCCACCGAGAGACCCAGTACTTC.

The chain combines TRBV28 with TRBJ2-1, with a weak D call TRBD2 (5 bases). This CDR3 is 15 amino acids long. V gave up 3 bases and J gave up 6 bases, with 15 bases separating them. CDR1 MDHEN and CDR2 SYDVKM come from the germline V gene. This chain's CDR3 is CASSFRGPRSNEQFF. Here the CDR3 DNA reads TGTGCCAGCAGTTTTCGCGGGCCCCGCAGCAATGAGCAGTTCTTC.

The rearrangement links TRBV28 to TRBJ1-1; D is perhaps TRBD1 (5 bases). CDR3 size: 17 residues. Trimming took 1 base from V and 4 from J, leaving 19 bases between them. Per the germline V gene, CDR1 is MDHEN and CDR2 is SYDVKM. The CDR3 coding sequence is TGTGCCAGCAGTTTATCGGGGGGTGCCAAAATCGGCACTGAAGCTTTCTTT. This codes for CASSLSGGAKIGTEAFF.

The rearrangement links TRBV28 to TRBJ2-7; D uncertain. The V gene's germline CDR1 is MDHEN and CDR2 SYDVKM. The CDR3 covers 14 residues. V was clipped by 4 bases and J by 4 bases, with 14 bases between them. CDR3 bases: TGTGCCAGCAGTTCTGTGGGTTTGGGGTACGAGCAGTACTTC. It specifies CASSSVGLGYEQYF.

The J gene is TRBJ2-5, the V gene TRBV5-1; TRBD1 matches 8 bases. The CDR3 consists of 16 residues. Germline V gives CDR1 SGHRS, CDR2 YFSETQ. With 4 bases clipped from V and 1 base from J, the junction kept 9 bases outside the gene matches. The CDR3 region is CASSGGGQGLQETQYF. The CDR3 DNA follows: TGCGCCAGCAGCGGAGGCGGACAGGGCCTCCAAGAGACCCAGTACTTC.

The chain combines TRBV12-3 or TRBV12-4 with TRBJ1-4, with 8 bases lining up with TRBD1. The CDR3 length is 14 residues. Trimming cost V 10 bases and J 13 bases; bases outside gene matches: 17. As DNA, the CDR3 is TGTGCCACCAGACCGGGACAGGCGACTGGAGGACTGTTTTTT. Protein: CATRPGQATGGLFF.

This clonotype was seen just once. The CDR3 nucleotides are TGCAGTGGGGAGGGGGGGCCCTCCTACAATGAGCAGTTCTTC. It specifies CSGEGGPSYNEQFF. The chain couples TRBV20-1 to TRBJ2-1, with D maybe TRBD2 (7 bases). V was trimmed by 7 bases and J by 0 bases, leaving 13 bases between them. This CDR3 comprises 14 residues. Germline V lookup: CDR1 DFQATT, CDR2 SNEGSKA (reference sequence).

This clonotype was seen just once. The J gene is TRBJ2-1, the V gene TRBV5-1; tentative D call: TRBD1 (6 bases). The CDR3 is 14 amino acids. The V gene lost 3 bases and the J gene lost 8 bases, with 15 bases spanning the gap. Looked up from germline, CDR1 is SGHRS and CDR2 is YFSETQ. The CDR3 bases are TGCGCCAGCAGCTCCACAGGGTCGGAGGATGAGCAGTTCTTC. This gives the protein CASSSTGSEDEQFF. The full variable domain, in which reference TRBV5-1 and TRBJ2-1 provide the parts outside the CDR3, is KAGVTQTPRYLIKTRGQQVTLSCSPISGHRSVSWYQQTPGQGLQFLFEYFSETQRNKGNFPGRFSGRQFSNSRSEMNVSTLELGDSALYLCASSSTGSEDEQFFGPGTRLTVL.

The genes are TRBV2 and TRBJ1-1, with 8 bases matching TRBD1. The CDR3 runs 15 residues. Germline lookup yields CDR1 SNHLY and CDR2 FYNNEI. V lost 1 base to trimming and J lost 5 bases; unmatched junction nucleotides: 6. The CDR3 loop is CASSEEGQVGTEAFF. DNA of the CDR3: TGTGCCAGCAGTGAAGAGGGACAGGTGGGTACTGAAGCTTTCTTT.

This clonotype was detected a few times. The chain is built from TRBV7-9 and TRBJ2-7; no firm D call. Trimming left V 1 base short and J 3 bases short, with 7 bases between. This CDR3 is built from 13 residues. Germline V gene lookup returns CDR1 SEHNR and CDR2 FQNEAQ (reference sequence). CDR3 sequence (DNA): TGTGCCAGCAGCTTAGGGCAGAACTACGAGCAGTACTTC. It encodes CASSLGQNYEQYF.

V is TRBV7-9 and J is TRBJ1-4; D gene uncertain. Trimming took off 6 bases at V and 7 bases at J, with 18 bases between the two ends. Germline assignment: CDR1 SEHNR and CDR2 FQNEAQ (reference sequence). The CDR3 length is 15 residues. The CDR3 loop is CASSYSGSEGEKLFF. As DNA, the CDR3 is TGTGCCAGCAGTTATTCCGGGTCGGAGGGTGAAAAACTGTTTTTT.

J is TRBJ2-7 and V is TRBV20-1; weak D call: TRBD1 (5 bases). This CDR3 contains 15 residues. The V gene lost 0 bases and the J gene lost 2 bases, with 14 bases spanning the gap. Per germline, CDR1 DFQATT and CDR2 SNEGSKA (reference sequence). CDR3 sequence reads: CSARERGRPPYEQYF. The CDR3 DNA reads TGCAGTGCTAGAGAAAGGGGTAGGCCCCCCTACGAGCAGTACTTC.

V gene TRBV11-2 combines with J gene TRBJ2-1; D is unresolved. Trimming took off 4 bases at V and 9 bases at J, with 25 bases between the two ends. Germline lookup yields CDR1 SGHAT and CDR2 FQNNGV. This CDR3 spans 17 amino acids. The CDR3 region is CASSYQPGGSFLGEQFF. The CDR3 bases are TGTGCCAGCAGCTATCAACCGGGTGGCTCATTCTTGGGTGAGCAGTTCTTC.

Here the CDR3 reads CSVEWEGEASSGANVLTF. The CDR3 bases are TGCAGCGTTGAGTGGGAGGGAGAGGCCAGCTCTGGGGCCAACGTCCTGACTTTC. The chain links TRBV29-1 to TRBJ2-6, with 7 bases identical to TRBD2. Germline CDR1 and CDR2: SQVTM and ANQGSEA. The CDR3 spans 18 residues. With 3 bases clipped from V and 0 bases from J, the junction kept 11 bases outside the gene matches. Supplemented by reference TRBV29-1 and TRBJ2-6, the full variable domain reads SAVISQKPSRDICQRGTSLTIQCQVDSQVTMMFWYRQQPGQSLTLIATANQGSEATYESGFVIDKFPISRPNLTFSTLTVSNMSPEDSSIYLCSVEWEGEASSGANVLTFGAGSRLTVL.